This T cell receptor (beta chain) emerged from a study of T cells in Graves' hyperthyroidism and ophthalmopathy. RNA transcripts gave rise to amplified TCR beta CDR3 regions. When the TCR CDR3 underwent first-round RT-PCR, the HTBI primer set was used. Using its own MiXCR run on the multiplex PCR reads, TCRdb lists one record per CDR3 protein. The table records 280,000 or so distinct CDR3 sequences, under 30% of them present only once. Concerning this clonotype: The antigen remains undetermined. Its ends do not fully match the called genes, so a read error is possible.

Overall study findings and caveats: In validation, the model predicted ophthalmopathy. These predictions came a median about 6.5 months before onset.

Each diagnosis drew on symptoms, thyroxine, TRAb, thyroid ultrasound and orbital computed tomography findings. Drawn at first hyperthyroidism diagnosis, the blood sample preceded any ophthalmopathy symptoms. There are 14 residues in the CDR3. Germline V gene lookup returns CDR1 SGHNT and CDR2 YENEEA. This receptor was identified in a man aged 40-55 years with Graves' hyperthyroidism that later progressed to Graves' ophthalmopathy. The sample taken for sequencing was blood. This sequence joins TRBV11-3 and TRBJ1-1, with D possibly matching TRBD1 (5 bases). The DNA of the CDR3 is TGTGCCAGCAGCTTAAGGGGTAAGGCGACTGAAGCTTTCTTC. It encodes CASSLRGKATEAFF.